This entry features one T cell receptor beta chain sequence. Membership in each cohort depended on participant-reported clinical history. The data were obtained in a study of blood T cell repertoires in COVID-19. Turning to the study itself: Sources were T cells, B-cell-depleted T cells, or PBMCs; the material itself was cDNA or gDNA.

TCRdb keeps only in-frame clones here, not all; method: immunoSEQ multiplex PCR. In the table there are more than 300,000 clones, over 75% of which are singletons. Germline trimming cut 5 bases from V and 1 base from J; bases unmatched to any gene: 9. The germline V gene has CDR1 SGHTA and CDR2 FQGTGA. CDR3 size: 19 residues. Input material: PBMCs or T cells enriched from blood (not recorded which). The V call is TRBV7-3, the J call TRBJ2-1; TRBD2 matches at 15 bases. This TCR was recovered from a woman under 30 who had recovered from COVID-19. CDR3 DNA sequence: TGTGCCAGCAGCCCTCGGGGACTAGCGGGAGGTTCGTCCTACAATGAGCAGTTCTTC. Translated: CASSPRGLAGGSSYNEQFF.